These 17 T cell receptor beta chains came from one sample sequenced in a study of early T cells in non-severe SARS-CoV-2 infection. TCRdb used MiXCR to reprocess the 5' RACE reads, holding one entry per CDR3 protein. The table has around 80,000 distinct CDR3 sequences, approximately 11% seen once. Material: whole blood, obtained at baseline. The receptors were sampled from an adult who was a healthcare worker with PCR-confirmed SARS-CoV-2 infection or an uninfected control (not recorded which).

This clonotype was picked up a small number of times. The chain employs TRBV20-1 and TRBJ2-2; D gene uncertain. V lost 1 base and J lost 7, with 16 bases in between. This CDR3 contains 15 residues. Germline CDR1 DFQATT, CDR2 SNEGSKA (reference sequence). DNA of the CDR3: TGCAGTGCTAGAGGGGATGGGGTCGTTGGCGGGGAGCTGTTTTTT. Protein product: CSARGDGVVGGELFF.

This clonotype was found a few times. The chain has TRBV6-5 and TRBJ1-5; a possible D gene is TRBD1 (5 bases). Germline V CDR1 and CDR2: MNHEY, SVGAGI. V was trimmed by 2 bases and J by 4 bases, leaving 9 bases between them. CDR3 length: 14 amino acids. CDR3 bases: TGTGCCAGCAGTTACGGGGCGGGAAATCAGCCCCAGCATTTT. It codes for CASSYGAGNQPQHF.

At least ten counts were recorded for this clonotype. J is TRBJ1-1 and V is TRBV13; 10 nucleotides line up with TRBD1. This CDR3 has 16 residues. Germline CDR1 reads PRHDT; CDR2 reads FYEKMQ (reference sequence). The ends lost 2 bases at V and 1 base at J; junction bases unmatched: 4. The CDR3: CASSLQTGGRNTEAFF. In nucleotides, the CDR3 is TGTGCCAGCAGCTTACAGACAGGGGGCCGGAACACTGAAGCTTTCTTT. Variable domain in full (rest from reference TRBV13 and TRBJ1-1): AAGVIQSPRHLIKEKRETATLKCYPIPRHDTVYWYQQGPGQDPQFLISFYEKMQSDKGSIPDRFSAQQFSDYHSELNMSSLELGDSALYFCASSLQTGGRNTEAFFGQGTRLTVV.

There are many counts of this clonotype. The chain recombines TRBV7-9 with TRBJ1-1; perhaps TRBD1 as D (5 bases). This CDR3 contains 13 residues. Germline lookup yields CDR1 SEHNR and CDR2 FQNEAQ (reference sequence). V was cut by 2 bases and J by 8 bases, with 12 bases left in between. The CDR3: CASSLHGGLEAFF. The CDR3 coding sequence is TGTGCCAGCAGCTTACACGGGGGACTGGAAGCTTTCTTT. Full variable domain (missing parts from reference TRBV7-9 and TRBJ1-1): DTGVSQNPRHKITKRGQNVTFRCDPISEHNRLYWYRQTLGQGPEFLTYFQNEAQLEKSRLLSDRFSAERPKGSFSTLEIQRTEQGDSAMYLCASSLHGGLEAFFGQGTRLTVV.

This clonotype was detected many times. The CDR3, as DNA: TGTGCCAGCAGTTTAAGCGGGACAGGGCAGCGAGGCTACACCTTC. It yields the protein CASSLSGTGQRGYTF. The chain has TRBV12-3 or TRBV12-4 and TRBJ1-2; 9 positions match TRBD1. V gave up 2 bases and J gave up 8 bases; unmatched junction bases: 9. The CDR3 is 15 amino acids.

This clonotype was counted a few times. V is TRBV7-8 and J is TRBJ2-1; 7 bases align to TRBD2. The junction had 10 bases not matched to a gene; V was cut back by 4 bases and J by 10 bases. The CDR3 totals 14 residues. Germline-derived CDR1 and CDR2 are SGHVS and FQNEAQ. CDR3 residues: CASSSSEGGREQFF. The CDR3 DNA reads TGTGCCAGCAGCTCCTCAGAGGGAGGGAGGGAGCAGTTCTTC.

The chain couples TRBV5-3 to TRBJ1-1; possibly TRBD1 for D (5 bases). TRBV5-3 qualifies as an ORF whose function is uncertain. V gave up 4 bases and J gave up 2 bases, with 21 bases separating them. CDR3 length equals 17 residues. CDR3 residues: CARSGGAGRVGNTEAFF. The CDR3 nucleotides read TGTGCCAGAAGCGGCGGCGCGGGGCGAGTCGGTAACACTGAAGCTTTCTTT.

This clonotype was recorded a few times. The CDR3 loop is CASRSLRNEQFF. CDR3 DNA: TGTGCAAGTCGCTCCCTTCGGAATGAGCAGTTCTTC. The chain carries TRBV12-2 and TRBJ2-1. TRBV12-2 is an annotated pseudogene. CDR3 length equals 12 residues.

The genes are TRBV6-2 or TRBV6-3 and TRBJ2-3; 8 nucleotides align to TRBD2. V gave up 4 bases and J gave up 1 base; unmatched junction bases: 4. This CDR3 comprises 15 residues. CDR1 is MNHEY and CDR2 is SVGEGT in the germline V gene. CDR3 nucleotide sequence: TGTGCCAGCAGTTCGGATAGCGGGGGCACAGATACGCAGTATTTT. Encoded protein: CASSSDSGGTDTQYF.

J is TRBJ2-7 and V is TRBV6-5; no reliable D call. The CDR3 is 10 residues long. From germline, CDR1 is MNHEY and CDR2 SVGAGI. Trimming shortened V by 8 bases and J by 3 bases, and 5 bases separated the two germline ends. The CDR3 DNA follows: TGTGCCAGCGGCGTCTACGAGCAGTACTTC. Its translation is CASGVYEQYF.

The J gene is TRBJ2-1, the V gene TRBV10-3; D might be TRBD1 or TRBD2, each matching 5 bases. The V gene's germline CDR1 is ENHRY and CDR2 SYGVKD. With 8 bases removed from V and 2 bases from J, the gap between germline ends came to 10 bases. The CDR3 contains 13 residues. Written as DNA, the CDR3 is TGTGCCATCCGGGACGGGCCCTACAATGAGCAGTTCTTC. Translating gives CAIRDGPYNEQFF.

At least ten counts were recorded for this clonotype. This chain uses TRBV27 with TRBJ2-2, with D uncertain. Trimming removed 3 bases from V and 0 bases from J, with 5 bases in between. The CDR3 loop spans 14 amino acids. The germline CDR1 and CDR2 sequences are MNHEY and SMNVEV (reference sequence). The CDR3 coding sequence is TGTGCCAGCAGTTTTCAGGCGAACACCGGGGAGCTGTTTTTT. It codes for CASSFQANTGELFF.

At least ten counts were recorded for this clonotype. V gene TRBV4-1 combines with J gene TRBJ1-6; TRBD1 aligns across 7 bases. The V gene end was trimmed by 2 bases and the J gene end by 7 bases; junction bases not matched to a gene: 8. Germline V gene data show CDR1 as MGHRA and CDR2 as YSYEKL. This CDR3 spans 16 amino acids. The CDR3 nucleotides are TGCGCCAGCAGCCAAACAGGGGCCATTTGGAATTCACCCCTCCACTTT. Translated, it gives CASSQTGAIWNSPLHF.

This clonotype was observed a handful of times. This chain connects TRBV7-8 to TRBJ2-1, with D maybe TRBD2 (6 bases). V lost 5 bases and J 0 bases, leaving 11 bases between the germline ends. This CDR3 has 15 residues. Germline values: CDR1 SGHVS, CDR2 FQNEAQ. This chain's CDR3 is CASSPAGPSYNEQFF. The CDR3 DNA follows: TGTGCCAGCAGCCCGGCGGGGCCCTCCTACAATGAGCAGTTCTTC. The whole variable domain, remainder taken from reference TRBV7-8 and TRBJ2-1, is GAGVSQSPRYKVAKRGQDVALRCDPISGHVSLFWYQQALGQGPEFLTYFQNEAQLDKSGLPSDRFFAERPEGSVSTLKIQRTQQEDSAVYLCASSPAGPSYNEQFFGPGTRLTVL.

At least ten counts were recorded for this clonotype. The chain combines TRBV29-1 with TRBJ2-1; 7 bases match TRBD2. Germline CDR1 is SQVTM and CDR2 is ANQGSEA. J lost 7 bases, V lost 4 bases, and 7 bases had no gene match. The CDR3 has 13 amino acids. CDR3 loop: CSVARTRNNEQFF. CDR3 DNA sequence: TGCAGCGTTGCCCGGACTAGGAATAATGAGCAGTTCTTC.

This clonotype was seen many times. The rearrangement uses TRBV5-6 and TRBJ1-1; the D is unclear. Germline V gene data show CDR1 as SGHDT and CDR2 as YYEEEE. The CDR3 is 16 amino acids. Trimming cost V 3 bases and J 1 base, with 16 bases left between them. The CDR3 DNA reads as TGTGCCAGCAGCTACCTAGCAAGGACGGCGAACACTGAAGCTTTCTTT. Its protein product is CASSYLARTANTEAFF.

This clonotype was detected a few times. The chain links TRBV6-7 to TRBJ1-4; 8 bases are shared with TRBD1. TRBV6-7 is flagged as an ORF with uncertain function. J lost 6 bases, V lost 5 bases, and 8 bases had no gene match. This CDR3 has 15 amino acids. As DNA, the CDR3 is TGTGCCAGCAGTCGGAAGGACAGGGTGGATGAAAAACTGTTTTTT. It codes for CASSRKDRVDEKLFF.